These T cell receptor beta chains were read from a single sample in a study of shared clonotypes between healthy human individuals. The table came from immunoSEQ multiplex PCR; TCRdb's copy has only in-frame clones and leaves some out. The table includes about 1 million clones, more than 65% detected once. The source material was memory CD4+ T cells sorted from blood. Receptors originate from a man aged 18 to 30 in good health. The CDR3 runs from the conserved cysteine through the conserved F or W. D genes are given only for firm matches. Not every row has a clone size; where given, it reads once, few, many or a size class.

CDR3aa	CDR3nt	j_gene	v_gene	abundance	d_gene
CASSQERNSLLHF	TGCGCCAGCAGCCAAGAGCGAAATTCACTCCTCCACTTT	TRBJ1-6	TRBV5-1	-	-
CASSDARGGLENEQYF	TGTGCCAGCAGTGATGCCAGGGGAGGCCTCGAGAACGAGCAGTACTTC	TRBJ2-7	TRBV2	-	-
CASSEGRGSSSYNSPLHF	TGTGCCAGCAGTGAGGGCCGGGGTTCGAGCTCCTATAATTCACCCCTCCACTTT	TRBJ1-6	TRBV6-1	-	-
CASSYSSGSSYEQYF	TGTGCCAGCAGTTACTCGAGTGGGAGCTCCTACGAGCAGTACTTC	TRBJ2-7	TRBV6-5	-	-
CASSLTSGNTGELFF	TGTGCCAGCAGTTTGACTAGCGGGAACACCGGGGAGCTGTTTTTT	TRBJ2-2	TRBV2	-	TRBD2
CASSYSTSGRYEQYF	TGTGCCAGCAGTTACTCGACTAGCGGGAGGTACGAGCAGTACTTC	TRBJ2-7	TRBV6-5	-	TRBD2
CASSSGTKPNTEAFF	TGTGCCAGCAGCTCCGGAACCAAACCGAACACTGAAGCTTTCTTT	TRBJ1-1	TRBV5-6	-	-
CASSPRDLGTDTQYF	TGTGCCAGCAGCCCGAGGGATCTCGGCACAGATACGCAGTATTTT	TRBJ2-3	TRBV7-8	-	-
CASSRQLTNEKLFF	TGTGCCAGCAGCCGACAGCTAACTAATGAAAAACTGTTTTTT	TRBJ1-4	TRBV6-6	-	-
CASSESRPLAGMITSTDTQYF	TGCGCCAGCAGTGAGTCGAGGCCTTTAGCGGGAATGATTACTAGCACAGATACGCAGTATTTT	TRBJ2-3	TRBV10-1	-	TRBD2
CASSGAGGPPRETQYF	TGTGCCAGCAGCGGGGCGGGGGGGCCCCCTCGAGAGACCCAGTACTTC	TRBJ2-5	TRBV5-4	-	TRBD2
CASSQDLEGTGTEAFF	TGCGCCAGCAGCCAAGATTTGGAGGGAACGGGCACTGAAGCTTTCTTT	TRBJ1-1	TRBV4-3	-	-
CASSLDAGGQETQYF	TGTGCCAGCAGCTTAGACGCGGGAGGCCAAGAGACCCAGTACTTC	TRBJ2-5	TRBV7-2	-	TRBD2
CASSSGQVDTQYF	TGTGCCAGCAGTTCTGGACAGGTAGATACGCAGTATTTT	TRBJ2-3	TRBV25-1	-	TRBD1
CASSYSGRSYEQYF	TGTGCCAGCAGCTATTCCGGGAGATCCTACGAGCAGTACTTC	TRBJ2-7	TRBV28	-	-
CAIRDPAGSYGQYF	TGTGCCATCAGAGACCCGGCGGGGTCCTACGGGCAGTACTTC	TRBJ2-7	TRBV10-3	-	-
CASSVEHRPNTDTQYF	TGCGCCAGCAGTGTCGAACATAGGCCAAACACAGATACGCAGTATTTT	TRBJ2-3	TRBV10-1	-	-
CASSVSGGAGYGYTF	TGTGCCAGCAGCGTGTCAGGGGGCGCCGGCTATGGCTACACCTTC	TRBJ1-2	TRBV7-6	-	TRBD1
CASSLTGKSGNTIYF	TGTGCCAGCAGTTTAACGGGGAAGTCTGGAAACACCATATATTTT	TRBJ1-3	TRBV28	-	-
CARSPQGSNTEAFF	TGTGCCAGATCCCCACAGGGGTCTAACACTGAAGCTTTCTTT	TRBJ1-1	TRBV21-1	-	-
CASSLVRANTEAFF	TGTGCCAGCAGTTTAGTCAGAGCGAACACTGAAGCTTTCTTT	TRBJ1-1	TRBV28	few	-
CASRASGTDTQYF	TGCGCCAGCAGGGCTAGCGGCACAGATACGCAGTATTTT	TRBJ2-3	TRBV10-2	-	-
CAWSGKPTGVWPYEQYF	TGTGCCTGGAGTGGTAAACCGACCGGGGTTTGGCCCTACGAGCAGTACTTC	TRBJ2-7	TRBV30	-	-
CASSLTQSYNEQFF	TGTGCCAGCAGCTTAACACAATCCTACAATGAGCAGTTCTTC	TRBJ2-1	TRBV7-9	-	-
CSATTVPGYTF	TGCAGTGCTACGACAGTTCCTGGCTACACCTTC	TRBJ1-2	TRBV20-1	-	-
CASSLDRVGTGELFF	TGCGCCAGCAGCTTGGACAGGGTAGGCACCGGGGAGCTGTTTTTT	TRBJ2-2	TRBV5-1	-	-
CASSELSMNTEAFF	TGTGCCAGCAGTGAACTCTCCATGAACACTGAAGCTTTCTTT	TRBJ1-1	TRBV6-1	-	-
CASSLQGTGAYEQYF	TGCGCCAGCAGCTTACAGGGGACGGGAGCCTACGAGCAGTACTTC	TRBJ2-7	TRBV5-1	-	-
CASHQSTGSYNSPLHF	TGTGCCAGCCACCAGAGTACCGGGTCCTATAATTCACCCCTCCACTTT	TRBJ1-6	TRBV28	-	-